This T cell receptor beta chain comes out of a study of blood T cell repertoires in COVID-19. This clone was detected a few times. Germline V gene data show CDR1 as MNHEY and CDR2 as SMNVEV (reference sequence). There are 9 residues in the CDR3. Trimming left V 9 bases short and J 8 bases short, with 7 bases between. Profiling relied on immunoSEQ multiplex PCR, and the TCRdb table lists in-frame clones only, not all of them. Among a few hundred thousand clones, less than 90% were seen once, and the ten largest hold 2.5% to 3%. Specimen: PBMCs or T cells enriched from blood (not recorded which). The receptor was isolated from a woman in her twenties or thirties who had recovered from COVID-19. The V gene is TRBV27, the J gene TRBJ1-2; D call uncertain. This CDR3 reads CASQQGYTF. The CDR3 DNA follows: TGTGCCAGTCAACAGGGCTACACCTTC.